The clone carrying this T cell receptor beta chain was recorded a few times. The antigen remains unidentified. The entry originates in a study of cytomegalovirus exposure and HLA in healthy donors. Looking at the study overall: Earlier, 150 million to 200 million T cells were analyzed, and approximately 110 million unique TCR beta sequences were found among them.

PCR amplification relied on 60 Vbeta primers (plus 13 Jbeta primers). TCRdb's table, derived via immunoSEQ multiplex PCR, lists solely in-frame clones and lacks some. The sample lists some 120,000 clones; around four fifths were seen once. V was trimmed by 3 bases and J by 3 bases, leaving 17 bases between them. The germline CDR1 and CDR2 sequences are WSHSY and SAAADI. This CDR3 has 16 residues. Study conclusions and caveats: A later analysis, which compared TCR beta chains of equal frequency, found the HLA-associated ones more clonally expanded. In vitro, three CMV-associated chains proved specific for CMV antigens.

The gene calls are TRBV10-2 and TRBJ1-1; D is unresolved. The source is a young man in good health and CMV-seropositive. The sequenced sample consisted of PBMCs. The CDR3 nucleotides read TGCGCCAGCAGTGACCCCTCGGGGTTTCGGTACACTGAAGCTTTCTTT. Its translation: CASSDPSGFRYTEAFF.